This is a list of T cell receptor beta chains from one sample in a study of blood T cell repertoires in COVID-19. Clones were read by immunoSEQ multiplex PCR, and TCRdb kept only the in-frame ones, dropping some. The repertoire holds about 330,000 clones, approximately 89% seen once, with about 5% in the top ten. The sample taken for sequencing was PBMCs or T cells enriched from blood (not recorded which). These receptors were obtained from a woman aged 30 to 39 who had recovered from COVID-19. Each CDR3 is given without its conserved first and last residue. The order of the fields is V gene, CDR3 protein.

TRBV6-5 ASSYSGTGWRKTQY
TRBV30 AWTRQDAWEQY
TRBV3-1/TRBV3-2 ASSPGLGGGYEQY
TRBV7-9 ASSSLISAGGNGANVLT
TRBV6-4 ASSVRGGGTDTQY
TRBV15 ATTAQAVNTEAF
TRBV5-1 ASSLGQGAQDTEAF
TRBV4-2 ASSHEQLDYGYT
TRBV28 ASSLWGGTNEKLF
TRBV12-3/TRBV12-4 ASSFRGDTQY
TRBV28 ASSDSPGSTDTQY
TRBV5-1 ASSFRLAENYEQY
TRBV7-9 ASSRDSIYGYT
TRBV10-3 AISEGSRNTEAF
TRBV7-9 ASSPPVADTEAF
TRBV4-3 ASSQEGEFNYGYT
TRBV28 ASKGSAEKLF
TRBV6-5 ASTWTERNTEAF
TRBV5-1 ASSLGPGTDTQY
TRBV7-3 ASSLRRSGGIDEQF
TRBV6-5 ASSRGLDATQY
TRBV4-1 ASSLEGWDTNEKLF
TRBV9 ASSVIEGTQY
TRBV28 ASARPGLSSYNSPLH
TRBV3-1/TRBV3-2 ASSQVNGQEAF
TRBV6-5 ASSYLRPLNTEAF
TRBV9 ASSVAGGPTDTQY
TRBV5-4 ASRRDSVNTDTQY
TRBV6-2/TRBV6-3 ASSPSTRVPETQY
TRBV19 ASSKRQENTDTQY
TRBV5-4 ASSLARAFNTEAF
TRBV5-6 ASSLSPRPTGNTIY
TRBV7-2 ASSTGGIQPQH
TRBV10-3 AISESSRRLAGTDTQY
TRBV3-1/TRBV3-2 ASSPPGNYGYT
TRBV6-6 ASSSGSVNNSPLH
TRBV28 ASSLSGTGAENYGYT
TRBV12-3/TRBV12-4 ASSLYLQPQH
TRBV7-9 ASSLGGAVNTEAF
TRBV20-1 SASNRSGENGNTIY
TRBV19 ASRTGTGSEQY
TRBV4-3 ASSQDWGSGGPDTQY